The clone carrying this TCR beta chain was seen more than once but under ten times. Its target is unknown. Total RNA amounts of at least 5.5 micrograms were extracted per sample. These data originate in a study of blood T cells in healthy people across ages. Background on the study: There was about one barcoded beta molecule captured by template switching per two T cells. Whole-study results and caveats: It was held that the diversity estimates obtained from one million T cells were underestimates.

Through a sample-barcoded 5' primer and a J-beta primer mix, a second PCR was run for roughly 6 to 12 cycles. Any given sample supplied a minimum of 3 million CDR3-containing paired-end reads. One entry per CDR3 protein, called by TCRdb with MiXCR from the 5' RACE reads. This table has more than 800,000 distinct CDR3 sequences, around 30% appearing once. Unmatched junction bases numbered 6, after V lost 6 bases and J lost 6 bases. CDR1 is MDHEN and CDR2 is SYDVKM in the germline V gene. This CDR3 has 15 amino acids. The rearrangement uses TRBV28 and TRBJ1-6, with 9 bases fitting TRBD1. This receptor was obtained from a woman over 75 in good health. The specimen was blood. The CDR3, as DNA: TGTGCCAGCAGGGTACAGGGGGCGCGTAATTCACCCCTCCACTTT. Protein: CASRVQGARNSPLHF.